This passage covers 19 T cell receptor beta chains from one sample sequenced in a study of T-cell reconstitution after alpha-beta-depleted transplantation in children. Preparation of the TCRbeta library used unique molecular identifiers. TCRdb reanalysed the PCR reads using MiXCR and keeps one entry per CDR3 protein. The table has 25,000 to 30,000 distinct CDR3 sequences, 6.3% seen once. The sample here was PBMCs, mostly from graft donor cells, taken 180 days after TCRalphabeta/CD19-depleted stem cell transplant. These receptors originate from a male patient younger than 18 who had a stem cell transplant for acute myeloid leukemia, so the T cells may come from the graft donor.

This clonotype was seen at least ten times. The chain employs TRBV21-1 and TRBJ2-4; TRBD1 reflects the table's D call only, with no check against the DNA. TRBV21-1 is labeled a pseudogene. CDR3 length: 16 amino acids. As DNA, the CDR3 is TGTGCCAGCAGCCTAGGGACAGGGCCGGGACTACCTTCCCAGTACTTC. Translated, it gives CASSLGTGPGLPSQYF.

This rearrangement joins TRBV29-1 to TRBJ2-1, with 9 bases aligning to TRBD1. J gave up 6 bases and V 7 bases, and 13 bases lay outside the gene matches. The CDR3 is 15 amino acids. CDR1 SQVTM and CDR2 ANQGSEA come from the germline V gene. CDR3 sequence reads: CSAPGTGFSGNEQFF. Written as DNA, the CDR3 is TGCAGCGCCCCTGGGACAGGGTTTAGTGGCAATGAGCAGTTCTTC.

This clonotype was seen repeatedly, ten times or more. V usage is TRBV10-2 and J usage is TRBJ2-1, with a possible D match to TRBD1 (5 bases). The V end was cut by 8 bases, the J end by 1 base, with 9 bases between. This CDR3 contains 13 residues. CDR1 WSHSY and CDR2 SAAADI come from the germline V gene. The CDR3 region is CASQGSSYNEQFF. The CDR3 DNA follows: TGCGCCAGCCAGGGAAGTTCCTACAATGAGCAGTTCTTC.

This clonotype was seen at least ten times. The chain joins TRBV29-1 to TRBJ2-1; the D is unclear. The germline gives CDR1 SQVTM, CDR2 ANQGSEA. The germline V and J ends were trimmed by 6 bases and 0 bases, with 6 bases remaining between them. The CDR3 is 12 amino acids. This CDR3 reads CSVGSSYNEQFF. The CDR3 coding sequence is TGCAGCGTAGGTTCCTCCTACAATGAGCAGTTCTTC.

V and J are TRBV20-1 and TRBJ2-2, with 7 bases fitting TRBD1. In germline, CDR1 is DFQATT, CDR2 SNEGSKA (reference sequence). The trim removed 6 bases at V and 3 bases at J, leaving 10 bases unmatched. The CDR3 is made up of 15 amino acids. CDR3 sequence: CSAFNRGRYTGELFF. The DNA of the CDR3 is TGCAGTGCGTTCAACAGGGGCCGGTACACCGGGGAGCTGTTTTTT.

About this clonotype: This sequence may be a read error, since a much larger clone differs from it by one base. V is TRBV6-5 and J is TRBJ2-1, with 9 positions matching TRBD2. Germline loops: CDR1 MNHEY, CDR2 SVGAGI. This CDR3 has 16 amino acids. CDR3 sequence reads: CASSYAGTSSYNGQFF. DNA of the CDR3: TGTGCCAGCAGTTACGCCGGGACTAGCTCCTACAATGGGCAGTTCTTC.

The chain combines TRBV5-3 with TRBJ2-5; 9 bases are shared with TRBD2. TRBV5-3 is an open reading frame whose function is uncertain. J was trimmed by 1 base and V by 6 bases; bases with no gene match: 1. The CDR3 contains 13 residues. This chain's CDR3 is CARTTSGQETQYF. The DNA of the CDR3 is TGTGCCAGAACGACTAGCGGCCAAGAGACCCAGTACTTC.

This clonotype was observed at least ten times. CDR3 protein: CASSQPGGNTDTQYF. As DNA, the CDR3 is TGTGCCAGCAGTCAACCGGGAGGGAACACAGATACGCAGTATTTT. The chain uses TRBV6-2 or TRBV6-3 and TRBJ2-3, with 8 bases identical to TRBD2. Losses at the gene ends were 5 bases for V and 2 bases for J; bases not matched to a gene: 6. Per germline, CDR1 MNHEY and CDR2 SVGEGT. CDR3 length: 15 amino acids.

This clonotype was seen repeatedly, ten times or more. V usage is TRBV12-3 or TRBV12-4 and J usage is TRBJ1-6; no firm D call. V was shortened by 2 bases and J by 7 bases, with 6 bases between the two germline ends. CDR3 length: 13 amino acids. Here the CDR3 DNA reads TGTGCCAGCAGTTTATCGGCGAATTCACCCCTCCACTTT. This encodes CASSLSANSPLHF.

This clonotype was found many times. V is TRBV6-2 or TRBV6-3 and J is TRBJ2-5; no clear D gene. Per the germline V gene, CDR1 is MNHEY and CDR2 is SVGEGT. This CDR3 has 13 residues. The V and J ends lost 2 bases and 5 bases respectively, with 9 bases between them. CDR3 DNA: TGTGCCAGCAGTTACGACCGCTACGAGACCCAGTACTTC. Protein sequence: CASSYDRYETQYF.

This clonotype was seen many times. Here the CDR3 reads CASSRGQGDRNQPQHF. CDR3 nucleotides: TGTGCCAGCAGTCGGGGACAGGGAGATCGCAATCAGCCCCAGCATTTT. The rearrangement uses TRBV6-6 and TRBJ1-5; TRBD1 matches 9 bases. The CDR3 covers 16 residues. With V trimmed by 5 bases and J by 2 bases, 7 bases remained unmatched. Germline lookup yields CDR1 MNHNY and CDR2 SVGAGI (reference sequence).

Many counts were recorded for this clonotype. This sequence joins TRBV7-2 and TRBJ2-2; tentative D call: TRBD1 (6 bases). The CDR3 has 14 amino acids. V shed 5 bases and J shed 4 bases, with 11 bases lying between them. Germline V gene lookup returns CDR1 SGHTA and CDR2 FQGNSA. CDR3 protein: CASSRDRRTGELFF. Written as DNA, the CDR3 is TGTGCCAGCAGCCGCGACAGGCGCACCGGGGAGCTGTTTTTT.

This clonotype was observed at least ten times. The rearrangement joins TRBV29-1 to TRBJ2-1; maybe TRBD2 (6 bases). With 1 base removed from V and 6 bases from J, the gap between germline ends came to 16 bases. Germline assignment: CDR1 SQVTM and CDR2 ANQGSEA. The CDR3 runs 15 residues. Here the CDR3 DNA reads TGCAGCGTTGAAGTCCGGCGGGGAGGAAGCAATGAGCAGTTCTTC. This gives the protein CSVEVRRGGSNEQFF.

The genes are TRBV4-1 and TRBJ2-3; TRBD2 matches at 8 bases. J was trimmed by 3 bases and V by 0 bases; bases with no gene match: 5. This CDR3 region has 16 residues. Germline V CDR1 and CDR2: MGHRA, YSYEKL. The CDR3 sequence: CASSQDYRGRTDTQYF. In nucleotides, the CDR3 is TGCGCCAGCAGCCAAGATTATCGCGGGAGGACAGATACGCAGTATTTT.

This clonotype was detected many times. V and J are TRBV28 and TRBJ1-2; the match to TRBD1 covers 9 bases. The CDR3 has 15 residues. Germline CDR1 MDHEN, CDR2 SYDVKM. The V segment lost 5 bases and the J segment 7 bases; nucleotides outside the gene matches: 11. The CDR3 region is CASSPYTGGAGGYTF. The CDR3 DNA sequence: TGTGCCAGCAGTCCCTACACAGGGGGCGCGGGTGGCTACACCTTC.

By share, this clonotype ranks as medium-sized. The chain joins TRBV12-3 or TRBV12-4 to TRBJ2-1; D is undetermined. V was cut by 2 bases and J by 10 bases, with 12 bases left in between. The CDR3 is 13 residues long. CDR3 DNA: TGTGCCAGCAGTTTAAATTCGGCTGCGGAGCAGTTCTTC. Its translation: CASSLNSAAEQFF.

In this sample, this clonotype turned up many times. The chain recombines TRBV3-1 with TRBJ2-5; the match to TRBD2 covers 13 bases. There are 18 residues in the CDR3. Germline CDR1 is LGHDT and CDR2 is YNNKEL (reference sequence). V shed 0 bases, J shed 1 base, and the junction held 5 bases outside the gene matches. CDR3 protein: CASSQERGLAGIQETQYF. In DNA, the CDR3 is TGTGCCAGCAGCCAAGAAAGGGGACTAGCGGGGATCCAAGAGACCCAGTACTTC.

This clonotype has a count of ten or more. V is TRBV6-2 or TRBV6-3 and J is TRBJ2-3; 7 nucleotides line up with TRBD1. This CDR3 comprises 13 residues. The V and J ends lost 6 bases and 4 bases, in that order; junction bases with no gene match: 4. Germline V gene sequence: CDR1 MNHEY, CDR2 SVGEGT. The CDR3 nucleotides read TGTGCCAGCAGGAAAACAGGGGCAGATACGCAGTATTTT. It codes for CASRKTGADTQYF.

The table lists this clonotype with many counts. The rearrangement links TRBV11-3 to TRBJ2-1, with TRBD2 identical over 9 bases. V lost 1 base, J lost 10 bases, and 8 bases stayed unmatched. CDR3 length: 15 residues. Germline values: CDR1 SGHNT, CDR2 YENEEA. CDR3 DNA: TGTGCCAGCAGCTTAGTTGCTAGCGGGATAGGAGAGCAGTTCTTC. Encoded protein: CASSLVASGIGEQFF.